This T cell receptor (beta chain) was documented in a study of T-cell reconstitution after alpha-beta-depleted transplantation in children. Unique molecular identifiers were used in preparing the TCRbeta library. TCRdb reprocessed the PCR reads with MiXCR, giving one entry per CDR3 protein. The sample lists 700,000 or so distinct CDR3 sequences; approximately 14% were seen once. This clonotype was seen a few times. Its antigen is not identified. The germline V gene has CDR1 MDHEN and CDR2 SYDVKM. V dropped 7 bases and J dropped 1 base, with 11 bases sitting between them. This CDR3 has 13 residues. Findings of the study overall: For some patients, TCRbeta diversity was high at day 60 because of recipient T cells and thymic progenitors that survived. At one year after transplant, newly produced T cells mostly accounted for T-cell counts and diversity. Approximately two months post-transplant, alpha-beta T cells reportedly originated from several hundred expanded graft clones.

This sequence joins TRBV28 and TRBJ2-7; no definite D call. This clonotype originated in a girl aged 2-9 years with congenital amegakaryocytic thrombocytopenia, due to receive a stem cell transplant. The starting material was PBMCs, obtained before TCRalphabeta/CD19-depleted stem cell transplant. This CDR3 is CASNGGSSYEQYF. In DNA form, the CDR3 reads TGTGCCAGCAACGGCGGCTCTTCCTACGAGCAGTACTTC.